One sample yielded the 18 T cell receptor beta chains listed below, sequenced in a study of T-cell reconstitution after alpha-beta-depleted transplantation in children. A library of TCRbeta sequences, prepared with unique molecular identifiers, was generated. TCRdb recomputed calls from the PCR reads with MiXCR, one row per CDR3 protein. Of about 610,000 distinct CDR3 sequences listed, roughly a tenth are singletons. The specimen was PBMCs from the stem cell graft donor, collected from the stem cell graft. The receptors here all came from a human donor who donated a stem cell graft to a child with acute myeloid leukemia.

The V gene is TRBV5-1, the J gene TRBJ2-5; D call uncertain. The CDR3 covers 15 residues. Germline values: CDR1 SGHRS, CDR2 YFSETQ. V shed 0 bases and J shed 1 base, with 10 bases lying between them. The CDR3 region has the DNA TGCGCCAGCAGCTTGGGGGTCGCCTTCCAAGAGACCCAGTACTTC. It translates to CASSLGVAFQETQYF.

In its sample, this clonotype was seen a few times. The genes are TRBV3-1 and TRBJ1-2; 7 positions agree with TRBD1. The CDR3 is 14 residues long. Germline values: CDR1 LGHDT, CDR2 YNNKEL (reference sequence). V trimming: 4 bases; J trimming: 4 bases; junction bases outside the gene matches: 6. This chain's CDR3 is CASSLAGTAYGYTF. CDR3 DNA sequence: TGTGCCAGCAGCCTTGCCGGGACAGCCTATGGCTACACCTTC.

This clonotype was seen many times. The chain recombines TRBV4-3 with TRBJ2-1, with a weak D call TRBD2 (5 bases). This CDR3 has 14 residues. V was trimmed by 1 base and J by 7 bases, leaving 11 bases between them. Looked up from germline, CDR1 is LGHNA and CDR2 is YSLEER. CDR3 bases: TGCGCCAGCAGCCAAGGGGATGGCGGGAATGAGCAGTTCTTC. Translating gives CASSQGDGGNEQFF.

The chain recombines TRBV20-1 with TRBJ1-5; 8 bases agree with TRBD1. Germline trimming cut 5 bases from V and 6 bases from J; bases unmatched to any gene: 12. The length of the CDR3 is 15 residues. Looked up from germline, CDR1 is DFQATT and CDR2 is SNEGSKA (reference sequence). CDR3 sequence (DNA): TGCAGTGCTGGAATGGGCAGGGGGCAAACTCAGCCCCAGCATTTT. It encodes CSAGMGRGQTQPQHF.

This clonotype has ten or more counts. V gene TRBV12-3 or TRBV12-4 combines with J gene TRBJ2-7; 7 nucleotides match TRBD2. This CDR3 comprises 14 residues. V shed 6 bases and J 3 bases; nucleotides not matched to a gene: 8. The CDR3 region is CASSKPGLIYEQYF. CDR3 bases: TGTGCCAGCAGCAAACCGGGACTAATCTACGAGCAGTACTTC.

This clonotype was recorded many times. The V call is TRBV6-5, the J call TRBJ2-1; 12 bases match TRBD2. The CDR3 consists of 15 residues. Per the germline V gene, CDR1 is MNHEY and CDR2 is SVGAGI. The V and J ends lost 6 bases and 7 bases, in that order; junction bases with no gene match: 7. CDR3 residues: CASRQLAGGGNEQFF. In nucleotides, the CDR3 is TGTGCCAGCAGGCAACTAGCGGGAGGTGGGAATGAGCAGTTCTTC.

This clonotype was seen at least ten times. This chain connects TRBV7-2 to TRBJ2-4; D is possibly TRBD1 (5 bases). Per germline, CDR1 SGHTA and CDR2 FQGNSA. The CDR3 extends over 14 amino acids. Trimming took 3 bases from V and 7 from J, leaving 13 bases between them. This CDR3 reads CASSLSRAANIQYF. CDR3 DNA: TGTGCCAGCAGCTTGAGCAGGGCGGCGAACATTCAGTACTTC.

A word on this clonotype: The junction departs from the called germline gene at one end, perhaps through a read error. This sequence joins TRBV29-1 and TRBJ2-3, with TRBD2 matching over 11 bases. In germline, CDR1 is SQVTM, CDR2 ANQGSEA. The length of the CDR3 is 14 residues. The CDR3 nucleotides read TGCAGCGTCGAAGGGCTAGCGGGAGGAGATACGCAGTATTTT. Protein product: CSVEGLAGGDTQYF.

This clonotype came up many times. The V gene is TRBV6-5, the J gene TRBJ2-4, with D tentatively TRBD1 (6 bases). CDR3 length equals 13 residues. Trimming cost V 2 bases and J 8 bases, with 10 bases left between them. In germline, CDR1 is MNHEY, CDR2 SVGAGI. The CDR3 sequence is CASSYRPGDIQYF. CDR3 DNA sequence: TGTGCCAGCAGTTACAGGCCAGGGGACATTCAGTACTTC.

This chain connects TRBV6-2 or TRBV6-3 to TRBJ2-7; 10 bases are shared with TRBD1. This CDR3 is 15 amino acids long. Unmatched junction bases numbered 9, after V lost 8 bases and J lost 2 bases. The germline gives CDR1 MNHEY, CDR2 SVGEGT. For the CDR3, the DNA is TGTGCCAGCTCTCCACGAGGACAGGGGGCCTACGAGCAGTACTTC. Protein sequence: CASSPRGQGAYEQYF.

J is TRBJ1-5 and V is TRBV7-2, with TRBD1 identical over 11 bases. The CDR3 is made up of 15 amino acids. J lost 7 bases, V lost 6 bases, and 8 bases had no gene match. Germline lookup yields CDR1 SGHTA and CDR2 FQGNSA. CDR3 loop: CASRSGTGGVQPQHF. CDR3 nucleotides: TGTGCCAGCAGATCCGGGACAGGGGGGGTGCAGCCCCAGCATTTT. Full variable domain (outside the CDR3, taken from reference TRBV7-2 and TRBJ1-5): GAGVSQSPSNKVTEKGKDVELRCDPISGHTALYWYRQSLGQGLEFLIYFQGNSAPDKSGLPSDRFSAERTGGSVSTLTIQRTQQEDSAVYLCASRSGTGGVQPQHFGDGTRLSIL.

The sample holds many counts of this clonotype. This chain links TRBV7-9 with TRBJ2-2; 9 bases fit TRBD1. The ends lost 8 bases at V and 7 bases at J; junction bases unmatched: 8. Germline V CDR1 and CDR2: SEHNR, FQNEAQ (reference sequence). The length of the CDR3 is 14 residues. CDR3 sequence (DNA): TGTGCCAGCCTGCTGGGACAGGGAGTCGGGGAGCTGTTTTTT. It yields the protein CASLLGQGVGELFF.

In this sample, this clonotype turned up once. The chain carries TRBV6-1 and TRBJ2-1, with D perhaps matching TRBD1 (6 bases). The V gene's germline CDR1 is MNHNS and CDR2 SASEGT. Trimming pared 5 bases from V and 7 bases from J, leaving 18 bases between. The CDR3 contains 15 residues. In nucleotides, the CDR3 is TGTGCCAGCAGTAGCGTCGCTCGGCAGGGGAATGAGCAGTTCTTC. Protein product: CASSSVARQGNEQFF.

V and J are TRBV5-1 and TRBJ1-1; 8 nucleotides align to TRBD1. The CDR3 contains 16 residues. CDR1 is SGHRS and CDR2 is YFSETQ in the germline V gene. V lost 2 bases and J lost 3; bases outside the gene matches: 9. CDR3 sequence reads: CASSFGLTGGDTEAFF. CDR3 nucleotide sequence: TGCGCCAGCAGCTTCGGGCTCACAGGGGGTGACACTGAAGCTTTCTTT.

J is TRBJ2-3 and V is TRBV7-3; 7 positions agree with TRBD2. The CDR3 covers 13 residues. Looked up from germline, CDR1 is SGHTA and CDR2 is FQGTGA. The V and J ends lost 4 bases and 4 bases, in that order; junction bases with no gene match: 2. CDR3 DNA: TGTGCCAGCAGCTATCTAGCGGCAGATACGCAGTATTTT. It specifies CASSYLAADTQYF. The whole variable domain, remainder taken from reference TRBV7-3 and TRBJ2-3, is GAGVSQTPSNKVTEKGKYVELRCDPISGHTALYWYRQSLGQGPEFLIYFQGTGAADDSGLPNDRFFAVRPEGSVSTLKIQRTERGDSAVYLCASSYLAADTQYFGPGTRLTVL.

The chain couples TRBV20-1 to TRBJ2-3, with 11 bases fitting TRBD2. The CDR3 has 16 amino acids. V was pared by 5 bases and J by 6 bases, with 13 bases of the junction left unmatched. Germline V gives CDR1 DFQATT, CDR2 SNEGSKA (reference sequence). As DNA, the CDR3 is TGCAGTGCTTACTATAGCGGGAGGGTGTCGGCGGATACGCAGTATTTT. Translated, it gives CSAYYSGRVSADTQYF.

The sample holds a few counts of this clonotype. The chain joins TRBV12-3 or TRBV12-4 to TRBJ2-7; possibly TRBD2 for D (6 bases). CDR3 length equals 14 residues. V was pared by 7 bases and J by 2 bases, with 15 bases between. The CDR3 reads CASIRGLPPYEQYF. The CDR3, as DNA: TGTGCCAGCATCCGCGGACTACCCCCCTACGAGCAGTACTTC.

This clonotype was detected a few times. This CDR3 reads CSARGLGQPQHF. CDR3 coding DNA: TGCAGTGCTAGGGGACTAGGTCAGCCCCAGCATTTT. The gene calls are TRBV20-1 and TRBJ1-5; D is possibly TRBD1 (5 bases). The CDR3 runs 12 residues. V lost 3 bases, J lost 6 bases, and 9 bases lay in between. Germline CDR1 is DFQATT and CDR2 is SNEGSKA (reference sequence).